The clone carrying this T cell receptor beta chain was recorded many times. What it binds is not known. J lost 9 bases, V lost 0 bases, and 4 bases had no gene match. The CDR3 has 14 amino acids. Germline V gene lookup returns CDR1 SEHNR and CDR2 FQNEAQ (reference sequence). The data originate from a study of tumor-infiltrating lymphocytes in primary liver carcinoma. Study background: These were node-negative, non-metastatic T1-T3 tumors of roughly 4.2 to 11 cm.

Study-wide points: Only around 7.5-25% of top clones occurred in all five tumor regions. Blood fell significantly below tumors in its top-250-clone fraction (p = 0.039).

Bulk tissue was left unsorted, and RNA and DNA were co-extracted from roughly 20-30 mg of it. There were five separate regions sampled from each tumor. A primer matching the constant region was used to make TCR beta cDNA from approximately 0.55 ug of total RNA. Researchers made the TCR beta libraries by running three nested multiplex PCR rounds with slightly modified ARM-PCR. A C-beta reverse primer was combined with TRBV1-TRBV30 forward primers in the first two PCR rounds, and each round had about 10 cycles. In TCRdb, the multiplex PCR reads were re-called with MiXCR into one record per CDR3 protein. The data show over 35,000 distinct CDR3 sequences, about three quarters seen once.

The V gene is TRBV7-9, the J gene TRBJ2-1; 8 nucleotides match TRBD2. The origin of this receptor is a man aged 35-49 years with primary liver carcinoma and hepatitis B virus infection. The sequenced material came from liver tumor tissue from sampling region 2. This sample's subset: tumor region T2, inferior pole. Here the CDR3 reads CASSLAGAGVEQFF. The CDR3 DNA follows: TGTGCCAGCAGCTTAGCGGGAGCGGGGGTTGAGCAGTTCTTC.